The 19 T cell receptor beta chains in this list originate from one sample, sequenced in a study of blood T cells in healthy people across ages (dated by TCRdb to the mid-2010s). The library was built by means of 5' RACE. Instrument on record: Illumina HiSeq 2500. A second 7 to 11 cycle PCR used a sample-barcoded 5' primer and a J-beta primer mix. The public reads were reprocessed in TCRdb via fastp at Q25 and MiXCR, keeping in-frame beta chains. Here each entry gathers all rows of one CDR3 protein and keeps the most common genes and DNA. The sample yields around 1,000,000 distinct CDR3 sequences; about 25% were counted once. Less than 0.85% of the sample lies in the top ten. Another study also made use of these data, one on T cells of mothers and their children.

Sequenced: blood. Source of these receptors: a girl between 2 and 10 years old in good health.

There are a few counts of this clonotype. This rearrangement joins TRBV20-1 to TRBJ2-3; 11 bases map to TRBD2. The V segment lost 3 bases and the J segment 0 bases; nucleotides outside the gene matches: 5. Germline V CDR1 and CDR2: DFQATT, SNEGSKA (reference sequence). The CDR3 loop spans 16 amino acids. The CDR3 loop is CSARRSSGGSTDTQYF. CDR3 sequence (DNA): TGCAGTGCTAGGCGGTCTAGCGGGGGGAGCACAGATACGCAGTATTTT.

V and J are TRBV29-1 and TRBJ2-1; 10 bases are a match to TRBD2. Germline V CDR1 and CDR2: SQVTM, ANQGSEA. V lost 7 bases and J lost 8; bases outside the gene matches: 8. The CDR3 has 13 amino acids. This chain's CDR3 is CSGVAGGGHEQFF. The CDR3 DNA reads TGCAGCGGCGTAGCGGGGGGCGGGCATGAGCAGTTCTTC.

Only a few counts were recorded for this clonotype. CDR3 amino acids: CSVLTTSSYEQYF. In DNA, the CDR3 is TGCAGCGTTCTTACTACTAGCTCCTACGAGCAGTACTTC. This chain links TRBV29-1 with TRBJ2-5; the D gene is possibly TRBD2 (5 bases). The DNA end favors TRBJ2-7, so the J call may be wrong. This CDR3 has 13 amino acids. The germline V gene encodes CDR1 SQVTM and CDR2 ANQGSEA.

This clonotype was seen many times. This chain joins TRBV29-1 and TRBJ2-1, with D unresolved. The CDR3 runs 9 residues. Trimming stripped 7 bases from V and 8 bases from J, with 6 bases between. CDR1 is SQVTM and CDR2 is ANQGSEA in the germline V gene. The CDR3 is CSAGDEQFF. The CDR3 DNA sequence: TGCAGCGCCGGAGATGAGCAGTTCTTC.

This clonotype was recorded a few times. Without the conserved terminal phenylalanine or tryptophan, this CDR3 likely stems from a read error. This rearrangement joins TRBV29-1 to TRBJ2-1; TRBD2 matches 8 bases. The CDR3 contains 15 residues. Germline V gives CDR1 SQVTM, CDR2 ANQGSEA. The trim removed 7 bases at V and 6 bases at J, leaving 14 bases unmatched. CDR3 amino acids: CSAHPTSREGNEQFL. The CDR3 bases are TGCAGCGCCCACCCGACTAGCCGGGAGGGCAATGAGCAGTTCCTC.

V and J are TRBV6-2 or TRBV6-3 and TRBJ2-3, with a possible D match to TRBD2 (6 bases). CDR1 is MNHEY and CDR2 is SVGEGT in the germline V gene. V was trimmed by 4 bases and J by 2 bases, leaving 16 bases between them. The CDR3 has 16 amino acids. For the CDR3, the DNA is TGTGCCAGCAGTTTAATAGCGGAATATCTCACAGATACGCAGTATTTT. Protein product: CASSLIAEYLTDTQYF.

This clonotype was picked up a small number of times. The CDR3 DNA sequence: TGTGCCAGCAGTGAATTTGGGAGTGAGGGCTACACCTTC. It translates to CASSEFGSEGYTF. This chain uses TRBV25-1 with TRBJ1-2; no firm D call. Trimming took off 1 base at V and 8 bases at J, with 11 bases between the two ends. The CDR3 is 13 amino acids. Germline CDR1 reads MGHDK; CDR2 reads SYGVNS.

This clonotype was detected a few times. The V call is TRBV2, the J call TRBJ2-5; D is unresolved. The J call may be in error: the DNA end matches TRBJ2-7 better. Germline assignment: CDR1 SNHLY and CDR2 FYNNEI. The CDR3 loop spans 13 amino acids. CDR3 DNA sequence: TGTGCCAGCAGTGACGCCGGAACCTACGAGCAGTACTTC. Protein product: CASSDAGTYEQYF.

This clonotype turned up a few times. The chain uses TRBV7-9 and TRBJ2-1; D gene uncertain. The CDR3 runs 16 residues. The V end lost 5 bases, the J end lost 5 bases, and 19 bases lay between the germline ends. CDR1 SEHNR and CDR2 FQNEAQ come from the germline V gene (reference sequence). The DNA of the CDR3 is TGTGCCAGCAGCCCGCGCTCCTTAGCCCCTAACAATGAGCAGTTCTTC. The encoded protein is CASSPRSLAPNNEQFF.

The rearrangement uses TRBV27 and TRBJ1-1; D gene ambiguous. CDR3 size: 15 residues. Germline assignment: CDR1 MNHEY and CDR2 SMNVEV (reference sequence). The V end lost 3 bases, the J end lost 4 bases, and 15 bases lay between the germline ends. CDR3 in DNA: TGTGCCAGCAGTTTTCAGAAGGGTGGGATCACTGAAGCTTTCTTT. Translation gives CASSFQKGGITEAFF.

This clonotype occurred once. This chain joins TRBV6-2 or TRBV6-3 and TRBJ2-7, with 10 bases matching TRBD1. Germline V gene data show CDR1 as MNHEY and CDR2 as SVGEGT. This CDR3 region has 16 residues. V gave up 5 bases and J gave up 2 bases; unmatched junction bases: 9. This CDR3 is CASSPSPDRGTYEQYF. CDR3 bases: TGTGCCAGCAGTCCATCCCCGGACAGGGGGACCTACGAGCAGTACTTC.

The CDR3 is CASSQPPLAEQETQYF. The CDR3 nucleotides are TGCGCCAGCAGCCAACCTCCTCTAGCGGAACAAGAGACCCAGTACTTC. V gene TRBV4-1 combines with J gene TRBJ2-5; 7 bases align to TRBD2. CDR1 MGHRA and CDR2 YSYEKL come from the germline V gene. The CDR3 totals 16 residues. Trimming at V came to 2 bases and at J to 2 bases, leaving 8 bases not matched to a gene.

Only a few counts were recorded for this clonotype. The chain joins TRBV20-1 to TRBJ2-5, with a tentative D call TRBD2 (6 bases). The CDR3 loop spans 14 amino acids. V gave up 6 bases and J gave up 7 bases, with 21 bases separating them. Per the germline V gene, CDR1 is DFQATT and CDR2 is SNEGSKA (reference sequence). The CDR3 region is CSALHRDWVVTQYF. CDR3 in DNA: TGCAGTGCCCTGCACCGGGACTGGGTAGTGACCCAGTACTTC.

This sequence joins TRBV4-1 and TRBJ2-5; tentatively, D is TRBD1 or TRBD2 (5 bases each). With the DNA end fitting TRBJ2-7 better, the J assignment may be wrong. Germline-derived CDR1 and CDR2 are MGHRA and YSYEKL. The length of the CDR3 is 15 residues. The CDR3 spells CASREGTEGLYEQYF. Written as DNA, the CDR3 is TGCGCCAGCAGGGAAGGGACCGAGGGCCTCTACGAGCAGTACTTC.

This sequence joins TRBV5-1 and TRBJ2-7, with 10 bases lining up with TRBD2. Trimming removed 4 bases from V and 0 bases from J; junction bases left unmatched: 4. Germline assignment: CDR1 SGHRS and CDR2 YFSETQ. This CDR3 has 15 amino acids. The DNA of the CDR3 is TGCGCCAGCAGCGGTCCTAGCGGGAGCTCCTACGAGCAGTACTTC. Translating it yields CASSGPSGSSYEQYF.

This clonotype was picked up a small number of times. The rearrangement joins TRBV11-3 to TRBJ2-1; 7 positions match TRBD2. Germline V gene data show CDR1 as SGHNT and CDR2 as YENEEA. Trimming took 5 bases from V and 4 from J; bases not matched to a gene: 11. The CDR3 has 16 amino acids. The DNA of the CDR3 is TGTGCCAGCAGCAAACTGGCCAGCGGGGTTTACAATGAGCAGTTCTTC. Protein product: CASSKLASGVYNEQFF.

This clonotype occurred a few times. This chain connects TRBV6-1 to TRBJ2-3; 8 bases are a match to TRBD2. CDR3 length: 14 residues. The J segment lost 5 bases and the V segment lost 5 bases, leaving 6 bases of the junction unmatched. Looked up from germline, CDR1 is MNHNS and CDR2 is SASEGT. The CDR3, as DNA: TGTGCCAGCAGTAAAGGACTAGCTGGAGATACGCAGTATTTT. It codes for CASSKGLAGDTQYF.

This clonotype was observed many times. The chain recombines TRBV9 with TRBJ2-4; D is ambiguous. V lost 3 bases and J 5 bases, leaving 15 bases between the germline ends. CDR1 is SGDLS and CDR2 is YYNGEE in the germline V gene. This CDR3 region has 15 residues. The CDR3 nucleotides are TGTGCCAGCAGCGATCTTGCAGAGGACGAAAACATTCAGTACTTC. Residues: CASSDLAEDENIQYF.

The gene calls are TRBV4-3 and TRBJ1-6, with D unresolved. CDR1 is LGHNA, CDR2 YSLEER, per germline. The CDR3 covers 12 residues. The ends were cut back, 2 bases at V and 7 bases at J, with 3 bases in the middle. CDR3 sequence (DNA): TGCGCCAGCAGCCAACTCAATTCACCCCTCCACTTT. It yields the protein CASSQLNSPLHF.